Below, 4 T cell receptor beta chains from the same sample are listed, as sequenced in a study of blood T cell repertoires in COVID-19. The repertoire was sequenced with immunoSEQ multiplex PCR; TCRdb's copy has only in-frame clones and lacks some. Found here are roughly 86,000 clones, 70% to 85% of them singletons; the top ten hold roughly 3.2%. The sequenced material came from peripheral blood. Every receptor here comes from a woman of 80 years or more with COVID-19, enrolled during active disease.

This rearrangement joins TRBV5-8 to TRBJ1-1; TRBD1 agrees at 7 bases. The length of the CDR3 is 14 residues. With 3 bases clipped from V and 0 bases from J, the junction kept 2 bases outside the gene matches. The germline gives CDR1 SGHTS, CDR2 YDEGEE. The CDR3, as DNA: TGTGCCAGCAGCTGGACAGGAATGAACACTGAAGCTTTCTTT. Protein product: CASSWTGMNTEAFF.

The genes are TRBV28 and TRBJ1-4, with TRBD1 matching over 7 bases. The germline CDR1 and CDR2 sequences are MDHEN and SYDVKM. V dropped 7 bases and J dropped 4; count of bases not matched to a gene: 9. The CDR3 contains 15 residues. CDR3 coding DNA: TGTGCCAGCACCGAAAGGGGGCTTGGTAATGAAAAACTGTTTTTT. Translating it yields CASTERGLGNEKLFF.

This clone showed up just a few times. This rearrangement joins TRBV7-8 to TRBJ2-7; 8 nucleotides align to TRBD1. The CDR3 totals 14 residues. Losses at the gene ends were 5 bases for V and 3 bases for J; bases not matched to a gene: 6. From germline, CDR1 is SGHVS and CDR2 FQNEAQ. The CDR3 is CASSRGDRSYEQYF. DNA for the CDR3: TGTGCCAGCAGCCGAGGGGACAGGAGCTACGAGCAGTACTTC.

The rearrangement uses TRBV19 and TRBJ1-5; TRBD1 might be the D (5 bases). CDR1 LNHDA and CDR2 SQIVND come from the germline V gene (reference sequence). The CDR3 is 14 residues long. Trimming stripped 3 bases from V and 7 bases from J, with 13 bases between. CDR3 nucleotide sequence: TGTGCCAGTAGTATCCTGGGGCCCTACCAGCCCCAGCATTTT. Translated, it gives CASSILGPYQPQHF. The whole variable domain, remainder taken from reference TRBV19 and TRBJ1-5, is DGGITQSPKYLFRKEGQNVTLSCEQNLNHDAMYWYRQDPGQGLRLIYYSQIVNDFQKGDIAEGYSVSREKKESFPLTVTSAQKNPTAFYLCASSILGPYQPQHFGDGTRLSIL.